A single sample is the source of the 28 T cell receptor beta chains below, sequenced in a study of spatial heterogeneity in lung cancer. Study-wide results and limits: Tumor mutation count correlated with how many alpha and beta TCRs expanded intratumorally.

These receptors' antigens are unknown. The time point was: sample taken at primary tumor resection. TCRdb processed the 5' RACE reads anew with MiXCR; each CDR3 protein has one entry. Among about 2,100 distinct CDR3 sequences, 8.4% were seen once, and the ten largest hold roughly 13%. The sequencing here drew on lung tumor tissue, taken at surgery. The receptor set was obtained from a male donor with early-stage non-small cell lung cancer.

This CDR3 is CAKMTDQGGNQPQHF. The CDR3 region has the DNA TGTGCCAAGATGACTGATCAGGGGGGGAATCAGCCCCAGCATTTT. The chain joins TRBV6-1 to TRBJ1-5; TRBD1 matches 7 bases. Germline CDR1 reads MNHNS; CDR2 reads SASEGT. Trimming cost V 10 bases and J 4 bases; bases outside gene matches: 13. This CDR3 is built from 15 residues.

Ten or more counts support this clonotype. The J gene is TRBJ2-3, the V gene TRBV28; a weak D match, TRBD1 (6 bases). This CDR3 comprises 15 residues. The V gene lost 1 base and the J gene lost 3 bases, with 11 bases spanning the gap. The germline V gene encodes CDR1 MDHEN and CDR2 SYDVKM. The CDR3 spells CASSLSGGRTDTQYF. As DNA, the CDR3 is TGTGCCAGCAGTTTATCTGGGGGCAGGACAGATACGCAGTATTTT.

By share, this clonotype ranks as medium-sized. This rearrangement joins TRBV19 to TRBJ1-5; no firm D call. This CDR3 has 15 amino acids. Germline values: CDR1 LNHDA, CDR2 SQIVND (reference sequence). V gave up 8 bases and J gave up 0 bases, with 14 bases separating them. The CDR3 sequence is CASPEKGSSNQPQHF. CDR3 bases: TGTGCCAGTCCTGAGAAGGGTAGTAGCAATCAGCCCCAGCATTTT.

This clonotype counts as medium-sized. V usage is TRBV29-1 and J usage is TRBJ2-5; 9 nucleotides line up with TRBD1. This CDR3 contains 13 residues. The trim removed 3 bases at V and 7 bases at J, leaving 6 bases unmatched. CDR1 and CDR2 from the germline V gene are SQVTM and ANQGSEA. The CDR3 coding sequence is TGCAGCGTTGATGACAGGGGGTATTCGACCCAGTACTTC. This codes for CSVDDRGYSTQYF.

This clonotype was seen ten or more times. The V gene is TRBV2, the J gene TRBJ2-5; D is possibly TRBD1 or TRBD2 (5 bases each). The CDR3 extends over 15 amino acids. V lost 1 base, J lost 4 bases, and 13 bases lay in between. The germline V gene has CDR1 SNHLY and CDR2 FYNNEI. The CDR3: CASSEGQLRGETQYF. The CDR3 DNA sequence: TGTGCCAGCAGTGAAGGTCAGCTGAGGGGAGAGACCCAGTACTTC.

This clonotype is medium-sized (0.01 to 0.1%) in the sample. CDR3 bases: TGTGCCAGCAGCGTGTCAGGCAGGGACTCTGGAAACACCATATATTTT. It codes for CASSVSGRDSGNTIYF. This rearrangement joins TRBV9 to TRBJ1-3; TRBD1 might be the D (5 bases). V was clipped by 2 bases and J by 0 bases, with 12 bases between them. The CDR3 runs 16 residues. Looked up from germline, CDR1 is SGDLS and CDR2 is YYNGEE.

This clonotype was found many times. The CDR3 bases are TGCGCCAGCAGCCAAGGAGAAGGTCCTGGGGCCAACGTCCTGACTTTC. It codes for CASSQGEGPGANVLTF. The V call is TRBV4-1, the J call TRBJ2-6; no definite D call. The CDR3 extends over 16 amino acids. Germline assignment: CDR1 MGHRA and CDR2 YSYEKL. V lost 1 base to trimming and J lost 2 bases, with 9 bases between them.

Relative to its sample, this clonotype is medium-sized (0.01 to 0.1%). V usage is TRBV19 and J usage is TRBJ2-1; TRBD2 might be the D (6 bases). There are 18 residues in the CDR3. Germline CDR1 and CDR2: LNHDA and SQIVND (reference sequence). The germline V and J ends were trimmed by 7 bases and 4 bases, with 26 bases remaining between them. The CDR3 DNA follows: TGTGCCAGTACTAACCATCGGGCGGGGACGTTCCGATACAATGAGCAGTTCTTC. The encoded protein is CASTNHRAGTFRYNEQFF.

This clonotype is judged medium-sized. The rearrangement links TRBV9 to TRBJ2-7; D uncertain. The V gene lost 2 bases and the J gene lost 6 bases, with 12 bases spanning the gap. The CDR3 sequence is 13 residues long. Germline-derived CDR1 and CDR2 are SGDLS and YYNGEE. DNA for the CDR3: TGTGCCAGCAGCGTGCTGGGCCTCGGCGAGCAGTACTTC. Protein sequence: CASSVLGLGEQYF.

This clonotype was seen many times. V is TRBV5-1 and J is TRBJ2-5, with D possibly TRBD2 on 5 matching bases. The V end lost 0 bases, the J end lost 2 bases, and 5 bases lay between the germline ends. CDR1 SGHRS and CDR2 YFSETQ come from the germline V gene. The CDR3 contains 13 residues. DNA of the CDR3: TGCGCCAGCAGCTTGGGCGGGCAAGAGACCCAGTACTTC. Its translation is CASSLGGQETQYF.

This clonotype is medium-sized. The V and J genes are TRBV3-1 and TRBJ2-5; 10 bases agree with TRBD2. V trimming: 1 base; J trimming: 5 bases; junction bases outside the gene matches: 7. CDR3 size: 16 residues. Per the germline V gene, CDR1 is LGHDT and CDR2 is YNNKEL (reference sequence). The CDR3 DNA reads TGTGCCAGCAGCCAAGCCCGACTAGCGGGTCGGGAGACCCAGTACTTC. Translated: CASSQARLAGRETQYF.

In its sample, this clonotype ranks as medium-sized. The chain carries TRBV2 and TRBJ1-4; 10 positions agree with TRBD1. The CDR3 is 14 amino acids. The V gene end was trimmed by 4 bases and the J gene end by 5 bases; junction bases not matched to a gene: 1. The germline gives CDR1 SNHLY, CDR2 FYNNEI. The DNA of the CDR3 is TGTGCCAGCAGTGTGGGACAGGGGAATGAAAAACTGTTTTTT. Translating it yields CASSVGQGNEKLFF.

In this sample, this clonotype is medium-sized. This chain connects TRBV2 to TRBJ1-5; D not certain. Between the trimmed V and J ends, which lost 6 bases and 6 bases, there was a span of 9 bases. Germline V lookup: CDR1 SNHLY, CDR2 FYNNEI. The CDR3 has 12 amino acids. In nucleotides, the CDR3 is TGTGCCAGCAGGGCAATCCTTCAGCCCCAGCATTTT. Protein sequence: CASRAILQPQHF.

This clonotype is medium-sized in the sample. The V gene is TRBV18, the J gene TRBJ2-2; D ambiguous. The germline V gene has CDR1 KGHSH and CDR2 LQKENI. The V gene lost 2 bases and the J gene lost 9 bases, with 7 bases spanning the gap. The CDR3 is 12 amino acids. CDR3 loop: CASSPTARELFF. In DNA form, the CDR3 reads TGTGCCAGCTCACCAACGGCCCGGGAGCTGTTTTTT. The full variable domain, in which reference TRBV18 and TRBJ2-2 provide the parts outside the CDR3, is NAGVMQNPRHLVRRRGQEARLRCSPMKGHSHVYWYRQLPEEGLKFMVYLQKENIIDESGMPKERFSAEFPKEGPSILRIQQVVRGDSAAYFCASSPTARELFFGEGSRLTVL.

By proportion, this clonotype is medium-sized. The chain combines TRBV7-2 with TRBJ2-2; maybe TRBD2 (5 bases). Germline assignment: CDR1 SGHTA and CDR2 FQGNSA. The CDR3 runs to 15 residues. With 5 bases removed from V and 5 bases from J, the gap between germline ends came to 15 bases. CDR3 sequence: CASSPGLVRTGELFF. The CDR3, as DNA: TGTGCCAGCAGCCCTGGACTGGTGCGGACCGGGGAGCTGTTTTTT. Using reference TRBV7-2 and TRBJ2-2 for the parts outside the CDR3, the full variable domain is GAGVSQSPSNKVTEKGKDVELRCDPISGHTALYWYRQSLGQGLEFLIYFQGNSAPDKSGLPSDRFSAERTGGSVSTLTIQRTQQEDSAVYLCASSPGLVRTGELFFGEGSRLTVL.

The rearrangement joins TRBV7-2 to TRBJ1-2; the D is unclear. The V and J ends lost 1 base and 4 bases respectively, with 10 bases between them. Germline V gene lookup returns CDR1 SGHTA and CDR2 FQGNSA. The CDR3 has 14 residues. CDR3 sequence: CASSLGVGIYGYTF. For the CDR3, the DNA is TGTGCCAGCAGCTTAGGCGTTGGTATCTATGGCTACACCTTC.

In this sample, this clonotype turned up a few times. CDR3 coding DNA: TGTGCCAGCAGCCAAGGTTGGAGCACAGATACGCAGTATTTT. It codes for CASSQGWSTDTQYF. This chain uses TRBV7-9 with TRBJ2-3; the D is unclear. This CDR3 has 14 amino acids. Trimming took 5 bases from V and 0 from J, leaving 9 bases between them. Germline V gene sequence: CDR1 SEHNR, CDR2 FQNEAQ (reference sequence).

This clonotype was observed many times. A much larger clone is a single base away; this may be a read error. This chain uses TRBV7-2 with TRBJ1-5; 7 bases are a match to TRBD1. The germline gives CDR1 SGHTA, CDR2 FQGNSA. The CDR3 totals 15 residues. The CDR3 DNA sequence: TGTGCCAGCAGTTCACAGGGGAATAGCAATCGGCCCCAGCATTTT. This encodes CASSSQGNSNRPQHF.

This clonotype was recorded many times. J is TRBJ1-4 and V is TRBV3-1, with D hard to call. Trimming pared 4 bases from V and 3 bases from J, leaving 12 bases between. Germline lookup yields CDR1 LGHDT and CDR2 YNNKEL (reference sequence). The CDR3 contains 15 residues. The CDR3 here is CASSPIGVPNEKLFF. CDR3 nucleotide sequence: TGTGCCAGCAGCCCAATTGGGGTCCCTAATGAAAAACTGTTTTTT. Together with reference TRBV3-1 and TRBJ1-4, the CDR3 gives the full variable domain: DTAVSQTPKYLVTQMGNDKSIKCEQNLGHDTMYWYKQDSKKFLKIMFSYNNKELIINETVPNRFSPKSPDKAHLNLHINSLELGDSAVYFCASSPIGVPNEKLFFGSGTQLSVL.

This clonotype was seen only a few times. This chain uses TRBV9 with TRBJ1-4; D uncertain. This CDR3 is built from 15 residues. V lost 0 bases, J lost 0 bases, and 6 bases lay in between. CDR1 and CDR2 from the germline V gene are SGDLS and YYNGEE. The CDR3 DNA reads TGTGCCAGCAGCGTAGGCCTGACAACTAATGAAAAACTGTTTTTT. Translation: CASSVGLTTNEKLFF.

This clonotype counts as medium-sized. The chain carries TRBV4-3 and TRBJ2-6; D is unclear. Trimming took off 0 bases at V and 4 bases at J, with 4 bases between the two ends. The CDR3 sequence is 14 residues long. The germline V gene encodes CDR1 LGHNA and CDR2 YSLEER. This chain's CDR3 is CASSQDRGANVLTF. CDR3 nucleotide sequence: TGCGCCAGCAGCCAAGATCGAGGGGCCAACGTCCTGACTTTC.

This clonotype was picked up a small number of times. This chain uses TRBV20-1 with TRBJ2-5; TRBD1 aligns across 9 bases. The CDR3 runs 13 residues. V lost 7 bases and J lost 4; bases outside the gene matches: 7. CDR1 and CDR2 (germline): DFQATT, SNEGSKA (reference sequence). The CDR3 DNA is TGCAGTGTTCCGGACAGGGGATCAGAGACCCAGTACTTC. It is translated as CSVPDRGSETQYF.

The V gene is TRBV4-2, the J gene TRBJ2-3; the D gene could be TRBD1 or TRBD2 (5 bases each). The germline V gene has CDR1 LGHNA and CDR2 YNFKEQ. This CDR3 is built from 14 residues. The ends were cut back, 1 base at V and 4 bases at J, with 9 bases in the middle. The CDR3 region has the DNA TGTGCCAGCAGCCAAGGGGACGGGGCAGATACGCAGTATTTT. This gives the protein CASSQGDGADTQYF.

By proportion, this clonotype is large (0.1 to 1%). The gene calls are TRBV4-3 and TRBJ2-7; D possibly corresponds to TRBD1 (6 bases). Trimming shortened V by 3 bases and J by 4 bases, and 19 bases separated the two germline ends. This CDR3 is built from 16 residues. Germline-derived CDR1 and CDR2 are LGHNA and YSLEER. The CDR3 loop reads CASSHSTMGASYEQYF. The CDR3, as DNA: TGCGCCAGCAGCCACTCCACCATGGGGGCTTCGTACGAGCAGTACTTC.

This clonotype is labeled as medium-sized. DNA for the CDR3: TGCGCCAGCAGCGGGACTAGCGGGGGGACCGGGGAGCTGTTTTTT. Translation: CASSGTSGGTGELFF. J is TRBJ2-2 and V is TRBV5-1; 15 bases agree with TRBD2. The ends lost 4 bases at V and 5 bases at J; junction bases unmatched: 0. CDR3 length: 15 amino acids. Germline CDR1 reads SGHRS; CDR2 reads YFSETQ.

This clonotype is judged medium-sized. This rearrangement joins TRBV19 to TRBJ1-2, with D hard to call. Trimming stripped 0 bases from V and 5 bases from J, with 13 bases between. The CDR3 spans 15 residues. The V gene's germline CDR1 is LNHDA and CDR2 SQIVND (reference sequence). The CDR3 sequence: CASSIDLWTAYGYTF. The CDR3 nucleotides read TGTGCCAGTAGTATAGATCTTTGGACGGCGTATGGCTACACCTTC.

By share, this clonotype ranks as medium-sized. The chain couples TRBV19 to TRBJ1-1, with D perhaps TRBD1 (5 bases). This CDR3 has 12 amino acids. The V and J ends lost 3 bases and 10 bases respectively, with 12 bases between them. Germline V gene sequence: CDR1 LNHDA, CDR2 SQIVND (reference sequence). The CDR3 is CASSIRGGRAFF. The CDR3 DNA reads as TGTGCCAGTAGTATCCGCGGGGGAAGAGCTTTCTTT.

By frequency in the sample, this clonotype is large. The rearrangement uses TRBV10-2 and TRBJ2-7; possible D gene TRBD1, 6 bases. Looked up from germline, CDR1 is WSHSY and CDR2 is SAAADI. This CDR3 has 14 amino acids. Trimming stripped 5 bases from V and 2 bases from J, with 13 bases between. CDR3 protein: CASSQTGNPYEQYF. CDR3 nucleotide sequence: TGCGCCAGCAGTCAGACAGGAAACCCCTACGAGCAGTACTTC.